The sequence of this T cell receptor (beta chain) was determined in a study of T cell changes during pregnancy in multiple sclerosis. The assay was immunoSEQ multiplex PCR, and TCRdb's table has in-frame clones only and misses some. The data hold approximately 27,000 clones, with around 90% observed a single time. The receptor was derived from a female donor with multiple sclerosis, enrolled in a pregnancy study. The specimen comprised CD8+ T cells from peripheral blood mononuclear cells, sampled before pregnancy.

The CDR3 nucleotides are TGTGCCAGCAGTTATCTCCGTTCACCCCTCCACTTT. It yields the protein CASSYLRSPLHF. The gene calls are TRBV7-3 and TRBJ1-6; D gene unclear. CDR3 size: 12 residues. Germline lookup yields CDR1 SGHTA and CDR2 FQGTGA. The ends were cut back, 6 bases at V and 9 bases at J, with 9 bases in the middle.